A single sample gave rise to the 14 T cell receptor beta chains below, sequenced in a study of blood T cells in healthy people across ages. A second roughly 6 to 12 cycle PCR used barcoded and J-beta primers. TCRdb recomputed calls from the 5' RACE reads with MiXCR, one row per CDR3 protein. Among approximately 2,000,000 distinct CDR3 sequences listed, about 39% were seen once. The sequencing input was blood. The receptors here all came from a human donor in good health.

V and J are TRBV4-1 and TRBJ2-1; 7 nucleotides match TRBD2. This CDR3 is built from 17 residues. The ends lost 0 bases at V and 2 bases at J; junction bases unmatched: 7. Germline loops: CDR1 MGHRA, CDR2 YSYEKL. The CDR3 spells CASSQDPGTTPYNEQFF. CDR3 in DNA: TGCGCCAGCAGCCAAGACCCCGGGACTACCCCCTACAATGAGCAGTTCTTC.

The V call is TRBV6-1, the J call TRBJ2-1; 7 nucleotides match TRBD1. The germline gives CDR1 MNHNS, CDR2 SASEGT. Unmatched junction bases numbered 9, after V lost 1 base and J lost 15 bases. CDR3 length: 13 residues. The CDR3 reads CASSEVLRDRVFF. The CDR3 DNA sequence: TGTGCCAGCAGTGAAGTCCTCCGAGACAGGGTGTTCTTC.

V and J are TRBV7-9 and TRBJ1-2, with D tentatively TRBD1 (5 bases). The CDR3 loop spans 15 amino acids. Germline lookup yields CDR1 SEHNR and CDR2 FQNEAQ (reference sequence). Deletions cut 5 bases from V and 5 bases from J, with 18 bases between. The CDR3 loop is CASSRGPGSAYGYTF. The CDR3, as DNA: TGTGCCAGCAGCCGGGGCCCGGGGTCGGCTTATGGCTACACCTTC.

The gene calls are TRBV24-1 and TRBJ2-5, with D perhaps TRBD2 (5 bases). This CDR3 contains 13 residues. V was pared by 5 bases and J by 5 bases, with 11 bases between. The germline gives CDR1 KGHDR, CDR2 SFDVKD. The DNA for the CDR3 is TGTGCCACCAGTGTCCGGGGTTCGGAGACCCAGTACTTC. The encoded protein is CATSVRGSETQYF.

The rearrangement joins TRBV7-8 to TRBJ2-5; TRBD2 aligns across 7 bases. The CDR3 has 16 amino acids. The germline V gene encodes CDR1 SGHVS and CDR2 FQNEAQ. V was pared by 5 bases and J by 5 bases, with 14 bases of the junction left unmatched. The CDR3 here is CASSDPLLTSMETQYF. The DNA of the CDR3 is TGTGCCAGCAGCGACCCGCTGCTGACTAGCATGGAGACCCAGTACTTC.

The gene calls are TRBV15 and TRBJ1-2; D is uncertain. Trimming stripped 0 bases from V and 8 bases from J, with 16 bases between. Germline V gene sequence: CDR1 LNHNV, CDR2 YYDKDF (reference sequence). The CDR3 runs to 15 residues. Here the CDR3 reads CATSRDGAMTEGYTF. CDR3 in DNA: TGTGCCACCAGCAGAGATGGTGCCATGACTGAGGGCTACACCTTC.

This chain uses TRBV29-1 with TRBJ1-2; D may be TRBD1 (6 bases). Germline CDR1 and CDR2: SQVTM and ANQGSEA. V lost 3 bases, J lost 3 bases, and 11 bases lay in between. This CDR3 is 13 amino acids long. CDR3 amino acids: CSVDSGGDYGYTF. For the CDR3, the DNA is TGCAGCGTTGATTCGGGGGGCGACTATGGCTACACCTTC.

This clonotype was detected only a few times. The chain links TRBV20-1 to TRBJ2-1; D remains ambiguous. V was cut by 6 bases and J by 7 bases, with 10 bases left in between. There are 11 residues in the CDR3. Germline values: CDR1 DFQATT, CDR2 SNEGSKA (reference sequence). CDR3 nucleotide sequence: TGCAGTGCGGAACTTACGAATGAGCAGTTCTTC. Encoded protein: CSAELTNEQFF.

The V and J genes are TRBV7-2 and TRBJ1-2, with D perhaps matching TRBD1 (6 bases). The V and J ends lost 4 bases and 7 bases respectively, with 13 bases between them. This CDR3 has 13 residues. The germline V gene has CDR1 SGHTA and CDR2 FQGNSA. In nucleotides, the CDR3 is TGTGCCAGCAGCTCCAGGGGCAGGTCTGGCTACACCTTC. Its translation is CASSSRGRSGYTF.

This clonotype showed up just a few times. The chain links TRBV12-3 or TRBV12-4 to TRBJ1-2, with D maybe TRBD1 (6 bases). Trimming pared 9 bases from V and 5 bases from J, leaving 19 bases between. The CDR3 consists of 14 residues. The CDR3 region has the DNA TGTGCCAGTAGCCCTTCGGACAGACCTTATGGCTACACCTTC. It codes for CASSPSDRPYGYTF.

The rearrangement joins TRBV25-1 to TRBJ2-3, with D unresolved. The CDR3 sequence is 14 residues long. Germline V gives CDR1 MGHDK, CDR2 SYGVNS. The V and J ends lost 8 bases and 2 bases respectively, with 14 bases between them. CDR3 amino acids: CASSRDINTDTQYF. The DNA for the CDR3 is TGTGCCAGCTCAAGAGACATAAACACAGATACGCAGTATTTT.

There are a few counts of this clonotype. This chain connects TRBV6-5 to TRBJ2-7; 8 nucleotides agree with TRBD2. V trimming: 3 bases; J trimming: 2 bases; junction bases outside the gene matches: 9. Germline CDR1 MNHEY, CDR2 SVGAGI. The CDR3 loop spans 16 amino acids. The chain's CDR3 is CASSYSGGRVTYEQYF. For the CDR3, the DNA is TGTGCCAGCAGTTATTCGGGGGGGCGAGTAACCTACGAGCAGTACTTC.

The rearrangement joins TRBV4-3 to TRBJ2-5; 10 bases align to TRBD2. Germline V gene lookup returns CDR1 LGHNA and CDR2 YSLEER. The CDR3 covers 16 residues. Trimming at V came to 1 base and at J to 1 base, leaving 3 bases not matched to a gene. DNA of the CDR3: TGCGCCAGCAGCCAAGTAGTAGCGGGGGGCCAAGAGACCCAGTACTTC. It yields the protein CASSQVVAGGQETQYF.

CDR3 loop: CASSYLGGGEQFF. The CDR3 nucleotides are TGTGCCAGCAGCTACCTAGGGGGTGGTGAGCAGTTCTTC. J is TRBJ2-1 and V is TRBV7-2; TRBD1 is a possible D gene (6 bases). The ends were cut back, 4 bases at V and 9 bases at J, with 13 bases in the middle. The CDR3 has 13 residues. Germline V gene data show CDR1 as SGHTA and CDR2 as FQGNSA.